The sequence of this T cell receptor (beta chain) was determined in a study of blood T cell repertoires in COVID-19. TCRdb's table, derived via immunoSEQ multiplex PCR, lists solely in-frame clones and lacks some. The sample yields tens of thousands of clones, approximately 90% seen once. V dropped 5 bases and J dropped 0 bases, with 11 bases sitting between them. The CDR3 loop spans 16 amino acids. The germline V gene has CDR1 LNHDA and CDR2 SQIVND (reference sequence). J is TRBJ1-6 and V is TRBV19, with D maybe TRBD1 (6 bases). The source material was peripheral blood. The TCR sequence derives from a man aged 50-60 years with acute or convalescent COVID-19. The CDR3: CASSSGGHSYNSPLHF. CDR3 coding DNA: TGTGCCAGTAGTTCGGGGGGACACTCCTATAATTCACCCCTCCACTTT.